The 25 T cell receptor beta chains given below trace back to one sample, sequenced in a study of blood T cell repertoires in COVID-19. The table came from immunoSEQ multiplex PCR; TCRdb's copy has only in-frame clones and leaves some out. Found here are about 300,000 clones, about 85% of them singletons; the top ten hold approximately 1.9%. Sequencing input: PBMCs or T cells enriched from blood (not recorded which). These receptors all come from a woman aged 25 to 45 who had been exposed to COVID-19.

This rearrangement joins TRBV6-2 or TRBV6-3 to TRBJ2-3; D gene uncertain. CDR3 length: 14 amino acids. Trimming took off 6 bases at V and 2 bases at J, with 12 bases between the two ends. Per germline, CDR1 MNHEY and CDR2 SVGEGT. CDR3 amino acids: CASSLIPPTDTQYF. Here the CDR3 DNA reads TGTGCCAGCAGCCTAATCCCCCCCACAGATACGCAGTATTTT.

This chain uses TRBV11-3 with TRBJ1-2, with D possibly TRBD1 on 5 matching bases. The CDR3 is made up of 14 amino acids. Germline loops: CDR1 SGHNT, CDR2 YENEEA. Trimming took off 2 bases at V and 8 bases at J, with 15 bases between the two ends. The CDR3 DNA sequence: TGTGCCAGCAGCTTACCCTCAGGGTCGTTAGGCTACACCTTC. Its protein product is CASSLPSGSLGYTF.

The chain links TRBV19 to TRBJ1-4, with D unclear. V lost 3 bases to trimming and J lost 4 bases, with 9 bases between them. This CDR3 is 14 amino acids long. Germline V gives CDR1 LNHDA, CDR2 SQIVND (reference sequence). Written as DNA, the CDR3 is TGTGCCAGTAGTATTACCATTAGTAATGAAAAACTGTTTTTT. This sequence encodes CASSITISNEKLFF.

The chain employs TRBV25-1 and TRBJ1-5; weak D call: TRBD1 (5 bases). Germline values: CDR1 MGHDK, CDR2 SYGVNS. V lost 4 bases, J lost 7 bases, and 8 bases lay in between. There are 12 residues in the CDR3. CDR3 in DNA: TGTGCCAGCAGTGCCGGACAACAGCCCCAGCATTTT. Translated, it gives CASSAGQQPQHF.

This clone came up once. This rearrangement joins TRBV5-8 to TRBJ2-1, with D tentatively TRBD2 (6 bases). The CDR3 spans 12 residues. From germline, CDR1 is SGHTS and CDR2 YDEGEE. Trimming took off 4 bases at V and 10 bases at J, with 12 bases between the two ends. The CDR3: CASSRGLAEQFF. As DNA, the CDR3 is TGTGCCAGCAGCCGGGGGTTAGCAGAGCAGTTCTTC.

CDR3 residues: CASSRRQRNTGELFF. As DNA, the CDR3 is TGTGCCAGTAGTCGAAGACAAAGGAACACCGGGGAGCTGTTTTTT. This chain links TRBV19 with TRBJ2-2; D is ambiguous. Between the trimmed V and J ends, which lost 5 bases and 1 base, there was a span of 11 bases. The germline V gene has CDR1 LNHDA and CDR2 SQIVND (reference sequence). The CDR3 spans 15 residues.

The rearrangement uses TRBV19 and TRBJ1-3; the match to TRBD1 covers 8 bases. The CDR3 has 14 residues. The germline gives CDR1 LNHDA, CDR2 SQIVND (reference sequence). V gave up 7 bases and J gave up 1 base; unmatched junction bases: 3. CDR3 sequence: CASINRGSGNTIYF. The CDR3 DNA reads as TGTGCCAGTATTAACAGGGGGTCTGGAAACACCATATATTTT.

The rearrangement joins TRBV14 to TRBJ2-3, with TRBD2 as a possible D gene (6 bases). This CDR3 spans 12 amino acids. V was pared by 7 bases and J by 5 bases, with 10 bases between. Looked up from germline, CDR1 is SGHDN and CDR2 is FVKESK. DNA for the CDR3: TGTGCCAGCACGCGGGGCGGAGATACGCAGTATTTT. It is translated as CASTRGGDTQYF.

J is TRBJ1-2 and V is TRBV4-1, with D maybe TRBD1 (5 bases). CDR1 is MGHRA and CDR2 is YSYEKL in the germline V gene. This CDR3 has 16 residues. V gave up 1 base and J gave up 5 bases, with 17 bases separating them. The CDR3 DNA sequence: TGCGCCAGCAGCCAAGGGGGGGGGAGTGTTATGTATGGCTACACCTTC. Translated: CASSQGGGSVMYGYTF.

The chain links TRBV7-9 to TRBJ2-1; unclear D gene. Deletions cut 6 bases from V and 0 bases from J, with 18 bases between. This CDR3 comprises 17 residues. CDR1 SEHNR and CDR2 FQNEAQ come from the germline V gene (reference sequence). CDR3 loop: CASSQVVALSSYNEQFF. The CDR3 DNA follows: TGTGCCAGCAGTCAAGTTGTTGCGTTGAGCTCCTACAATGAGCAGTTCTTC. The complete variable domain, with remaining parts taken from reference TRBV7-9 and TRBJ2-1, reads DTGVSQNPRHKITKRGQNVTFRCDPISEHNRLYWYRQTLGQGPEFLTYFQNEAQLEKSRLLSDRFSAERPKGSFSTLEIQRTEQGDSAMYLCASSQVVALSSYNEQFFGPGTRLTVL.

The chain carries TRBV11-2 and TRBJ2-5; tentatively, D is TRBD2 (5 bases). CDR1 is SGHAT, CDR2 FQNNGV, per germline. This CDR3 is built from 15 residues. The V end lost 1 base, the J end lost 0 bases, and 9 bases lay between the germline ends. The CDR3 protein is CASSLVGAYQETQYF. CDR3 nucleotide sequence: TGTGCCAGCAGCTTAGTGGGAGCGTACCAAGAGACCCAGTACTTC.

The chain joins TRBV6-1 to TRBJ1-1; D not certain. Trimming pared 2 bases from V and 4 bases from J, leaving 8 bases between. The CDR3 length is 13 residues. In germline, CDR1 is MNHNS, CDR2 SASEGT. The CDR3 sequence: CASSESLRTEAFF. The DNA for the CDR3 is TGTGCCAGCAGTGAATCCCTGCGCACTGAAGCTTTCTTT.

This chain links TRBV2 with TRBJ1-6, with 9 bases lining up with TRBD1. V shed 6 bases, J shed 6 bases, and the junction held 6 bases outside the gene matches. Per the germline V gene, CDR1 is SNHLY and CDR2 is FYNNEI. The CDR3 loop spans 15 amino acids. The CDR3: CASRPGQGTNSPLHF. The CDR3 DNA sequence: TGTGCCAGCAGGCCGGGACAGGGCACTAATTCACCCCTCCACTTT. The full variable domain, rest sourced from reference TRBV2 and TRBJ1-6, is EPEVTQTPSHQVTQMGQEVILRCVPISNHLYFYWYRQILGQKVEFLVSFYNNEISEKSEIFDDQFSVERPDGSNFTLKIRSTKLEDSAMYFCASRPGQGTNSPLHFGNGTRLTVT.

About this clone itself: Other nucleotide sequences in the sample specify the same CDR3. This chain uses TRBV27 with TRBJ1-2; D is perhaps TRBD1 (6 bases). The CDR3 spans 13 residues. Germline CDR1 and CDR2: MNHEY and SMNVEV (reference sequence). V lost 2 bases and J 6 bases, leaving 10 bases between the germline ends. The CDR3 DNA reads TGTGCCAGCAGTTTAGGGGGGGCGGATGGCTACACCTTC. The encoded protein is CASSLGGADGYTF.

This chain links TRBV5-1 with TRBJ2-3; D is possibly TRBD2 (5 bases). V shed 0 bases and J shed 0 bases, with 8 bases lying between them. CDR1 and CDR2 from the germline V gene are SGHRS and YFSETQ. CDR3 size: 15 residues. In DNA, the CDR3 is TGCGCCAGCAGCTTGGGGCGGACTAGCACAGATACGCAGTATTTT. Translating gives CASSLGRTSTDTQYF. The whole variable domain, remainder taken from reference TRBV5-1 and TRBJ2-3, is KAGVTQTPRYLIKTRGQQVTLSCSPISGHRSVSWYQQTPGQGLQFLFEYFSETQRNKGNFPGRFSGRQFSNSRSEMNVSTLELGDSALYLCASSLGRTSTDTQYFGPGTRLTVL.

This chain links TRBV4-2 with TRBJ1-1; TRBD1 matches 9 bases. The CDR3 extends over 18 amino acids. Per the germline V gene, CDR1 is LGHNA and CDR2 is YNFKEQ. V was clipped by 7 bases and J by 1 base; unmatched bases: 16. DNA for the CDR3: TGTGCCAGCACCTCCGGTACAGGGGGCGGAATCGCGAACACTGAAGCTTTCTTT. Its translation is CASTSGTGGGIANTEAFF.

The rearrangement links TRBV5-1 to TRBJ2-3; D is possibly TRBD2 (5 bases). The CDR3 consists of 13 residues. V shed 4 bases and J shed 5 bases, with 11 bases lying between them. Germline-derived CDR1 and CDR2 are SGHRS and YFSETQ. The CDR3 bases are TGCGCCAGCAGCCGCGAGCGGAGAGATACGCAGTATTTT. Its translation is CASSRERRDTQYF. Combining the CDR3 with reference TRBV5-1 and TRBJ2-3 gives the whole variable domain KAGVTQTPRYLIKTRGQQVTLSCSPISGHRSVSWYQQTPGQGLQFLFEYFSETQRNKGNFPGRFSGRQFSNSRSEMNVSTLELGDSALYLCASSRERRDTQYFGPGTRLTVL.

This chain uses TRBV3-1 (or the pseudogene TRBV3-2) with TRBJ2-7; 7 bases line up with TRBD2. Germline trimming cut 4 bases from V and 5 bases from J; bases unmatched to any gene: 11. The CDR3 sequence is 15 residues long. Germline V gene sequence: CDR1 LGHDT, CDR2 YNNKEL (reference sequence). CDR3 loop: CASSPRGGSIDEQYF. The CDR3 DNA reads TGTGCCAGCAGCCCACGGGGCGGGAGTATCGACGAGCAGTACTTC.

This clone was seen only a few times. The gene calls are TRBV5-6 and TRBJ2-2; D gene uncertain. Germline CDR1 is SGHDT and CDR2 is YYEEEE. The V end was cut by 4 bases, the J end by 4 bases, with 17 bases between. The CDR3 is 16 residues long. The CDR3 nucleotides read TGTGCCAGCAGCACCTTTAGGTGGGCGAGCACCGGGGAGCTGTTTTTT. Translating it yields CASSTFRWASTGELFF.

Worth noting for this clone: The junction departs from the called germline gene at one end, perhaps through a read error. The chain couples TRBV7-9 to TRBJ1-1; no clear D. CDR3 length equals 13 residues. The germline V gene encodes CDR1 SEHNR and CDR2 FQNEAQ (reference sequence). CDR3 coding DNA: TGTGCCAGCAGCCTAGCGACGAGGACTGAAGCTTTCTTT. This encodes CASSLATRTEAFF.

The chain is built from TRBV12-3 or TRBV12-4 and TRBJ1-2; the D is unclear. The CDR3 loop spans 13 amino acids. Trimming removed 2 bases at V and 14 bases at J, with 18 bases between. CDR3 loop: CASSLYSDSSGTF. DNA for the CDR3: TGTGCCAGCAGTTTATACAGTGATTCTTCGGGGACCTTC.

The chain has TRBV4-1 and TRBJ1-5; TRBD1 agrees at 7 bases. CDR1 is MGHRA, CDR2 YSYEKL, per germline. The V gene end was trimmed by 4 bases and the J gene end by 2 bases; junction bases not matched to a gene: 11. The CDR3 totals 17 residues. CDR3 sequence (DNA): TGCGCCAGCAGCCTAAGTCGGGACAGCTCTGGCAATCAGCCCCAGCATTTT. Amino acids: CASSLSRDSSGNQPQHF.

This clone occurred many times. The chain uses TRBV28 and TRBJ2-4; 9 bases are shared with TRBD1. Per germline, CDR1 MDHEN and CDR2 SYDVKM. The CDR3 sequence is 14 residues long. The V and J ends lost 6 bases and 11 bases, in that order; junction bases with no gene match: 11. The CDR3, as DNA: TGTGCCAGCAGCTACAGGGGGCTCCGGATCGTTCAGTACTTC. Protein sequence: CASSYRGLRIVQYF.

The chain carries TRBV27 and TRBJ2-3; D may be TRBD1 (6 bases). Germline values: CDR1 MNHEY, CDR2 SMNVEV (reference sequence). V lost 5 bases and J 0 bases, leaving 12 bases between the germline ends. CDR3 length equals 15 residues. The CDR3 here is CASSISDRSTDTQYF. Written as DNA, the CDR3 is TGTGCCAGCAGTATCTCGGACAGAAGCACAGATACGCAGTATTTT.

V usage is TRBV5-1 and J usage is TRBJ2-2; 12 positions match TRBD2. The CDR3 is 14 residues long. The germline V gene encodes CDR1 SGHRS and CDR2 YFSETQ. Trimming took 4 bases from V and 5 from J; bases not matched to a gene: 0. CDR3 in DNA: TGCGCCAGCAGCGGACTAGCGGGGACCGGGGAGCTGTTTTTT. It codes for CASSGLAGTGELFF.